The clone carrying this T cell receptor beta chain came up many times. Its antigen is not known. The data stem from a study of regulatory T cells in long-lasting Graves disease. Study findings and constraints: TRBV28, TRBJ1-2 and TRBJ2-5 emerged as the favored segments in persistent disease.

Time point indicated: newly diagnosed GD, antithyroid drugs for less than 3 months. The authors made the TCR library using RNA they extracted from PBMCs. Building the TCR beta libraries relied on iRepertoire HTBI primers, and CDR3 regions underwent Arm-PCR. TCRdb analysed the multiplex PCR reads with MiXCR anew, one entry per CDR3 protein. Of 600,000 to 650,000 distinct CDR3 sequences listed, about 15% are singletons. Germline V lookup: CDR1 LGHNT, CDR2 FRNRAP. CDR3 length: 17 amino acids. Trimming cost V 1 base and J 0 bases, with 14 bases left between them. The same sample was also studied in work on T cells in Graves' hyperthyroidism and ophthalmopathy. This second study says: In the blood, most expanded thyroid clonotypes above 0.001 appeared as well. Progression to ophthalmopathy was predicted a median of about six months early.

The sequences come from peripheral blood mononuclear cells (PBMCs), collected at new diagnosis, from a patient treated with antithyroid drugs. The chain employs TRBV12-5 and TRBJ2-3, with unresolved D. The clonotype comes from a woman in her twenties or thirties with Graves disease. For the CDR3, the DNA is TGTGCTAGTGGTTTGGGGGCAGCAGACTCTAGCACAGATACGCAGTATTTT. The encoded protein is CASGLGAADSSTDTQYF. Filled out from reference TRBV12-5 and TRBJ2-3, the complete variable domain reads DARVTQTPRHKVTEMGQEVTMRCQPILGHNTVFWYRQTMMQGLELLAYFRNRAPLDDSGMPKDRFSAEMPDATLATLKIQPSEPRDSAVYFCASGLGAADSSTDTQYFGPGTRLTVL.